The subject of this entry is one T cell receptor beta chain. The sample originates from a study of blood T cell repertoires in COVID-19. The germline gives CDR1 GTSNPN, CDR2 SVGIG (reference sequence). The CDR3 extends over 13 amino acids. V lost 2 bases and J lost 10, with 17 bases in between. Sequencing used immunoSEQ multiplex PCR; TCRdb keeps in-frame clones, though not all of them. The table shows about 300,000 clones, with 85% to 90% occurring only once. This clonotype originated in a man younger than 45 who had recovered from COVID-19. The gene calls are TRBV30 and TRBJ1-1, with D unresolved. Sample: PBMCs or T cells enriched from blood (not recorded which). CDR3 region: CAWSKWAPSGAFF. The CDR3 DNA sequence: TGTGCCTGGAGTAAATGGGCCCCAAGCGGAGCTTTCTTT.